The rows below give T cell receptor beta chains drawn from one sample of a study of OX40 agonist ivuxolimab in advanced cancers. Profiling relied on immunoSEQ multiplex PCR, and the TCRdb table lists in-frame clones only, not all of them. The table has over 50,000 clones, 70% to 90% seen once; the top ten hold 18%. The sequencing used CD4+ or CD8+ T cells sorted from blood, collected in a trial of the OX40 agonist ivuxolimab. The receptors originated from an adult with an advanced solid tumor such as melanoma, head and neck, liver or kidney cancer. Each CDR3 is given with its conserved first and last residue. The D gene is left open where the match is weak. Size is stated for part of the rows, as once, few or many counts, or as a class when the clone is expanded.

j_call: TRBJ1-2
clone_size: -
v_call: TRBV2
d_call: -
cdr3_aa: CANPGERGLNGYTF
cdr3_nt: TGTGCCAACCCGGGGGAAAGAGGGCTTAATGGCTACACCTTC

j_call: TRBJ2-1
clone_size: -
v_call: TRBV2
d_call: TRBD2
cdr3_aa: CASSAGTSESNEQFF
cdr3_nt: TGTGCCAGCAGTGCCGGGACTAGCGAATCCAATGAGCAGTTCTTC

j_call: TRBJ1-2
clone_size: -
v_call: TRBV28
d_call: -
cdr3_aa: CASSLGIGPRYTF
cdr3_nt: TGTGCCAGCAGTCTGGGTATTGGACCTAGGTACACCTTC

j_call: TRBJ2-7
clone_size: -
v_call: TRBV4-2
d_call: TRBD1
cdr3_aa: CASSLGQAAYEQYF
cdr3_nt: TGTGCCAGCAGCCTCGGACAGGCCGCCTACGAGCAGTACTTC

j_call: TRBJ1-1
clone_size: -
v_call: TRBV5-5
d_call: TRBD1
cdr3_aa: CASRFGQGAFEAFF
cdr3_nt: TGTGCCAGCAGGTTTGGACAGGGGGCCTTTGAAGCTTTCTTT

j_call: TRBJ2-3
clone_size: -
v_call: TRBV2
d_call: TRBD2
cdr3_aa: CASRGSSGSRFADTQYF
cdr3_nt: TGTGCCAGCAGGGGCAGTAGCGGGTCGCGATTCGCAGATACGCAGTATTTT

j_call: TRBJ2-3
clone_size: -
v_call: TRBV14
d_call: TRBD1
cdr3_aa: CASYDTGVSDTQYF
cdr3_nt: TGTGCCAGCTATGATACAGGGGTATCAGATACGCAGTATTTT

j_call: TRBJ2-7
clone_size: -
v_call: TRBV27
d_call: -
cdr3_aa: CASSSGPSPYEQYF
cdr3_nt: TGTGCCAGCAGTTCTGGGCCTTCCCCCTACGAGCAGTACTTC

j_call: TRBJ2-1
clone_size: -
v_call: TRBV25-1
d_call: -
cdr3_aa: CASSELTDKPTSEQFF
cdr3_nt: TGTGCCAGCAGTGAACTGACCGATAAACCTACAAGTGAGCAGTTCTTC

j_call: TRBJ2-7
clone_size: once
v_call: TRBV9
d_call: -
cdr3_aa: CASSVGGGSAYEQYF
cdr3_nt: TGTGCCAGCAGCGTAGGGGGGGGCTCGGCCTACGAGCAGTACTTC

j_call: TRBJ2-1
clone_size: -
v_call: TRBV4-3
d_call: TRBD2
cdr3_aa: CASSQELGGIYNEQFF
cdr3_nt: TGCGCCAGCAGCCAAGAACTGGGAGGGATTTACAATGAGCAGTTCTTC

j_call: TRBJ2-1
clone_size: -
v_call: TRBV5-4
d_call: TRBD1
cdr3_aa: CASSSTGEGSNEQFF
cdr3_nt: TGTGCCAGCAGCTCGACAGGGGAAGGGTCCAATGAGCAGTTCTTC

j_call: TRBJ2-1
clone_size: -
v_call: TRBV9
d_call: TRBD2
cdr3_aa: CASSVGGGRANEQFF
cdr3_nt: TGTGCCAGCAGCGTAGGAGGCGGGAGGGCCAATGAGCAGTTCTTC

j_call: TRBJ2-2
clone_size: -
v_call: TRBV7-9
d_call: -
cdr3_aa: CASSEGTARATGELFF
cdr3_nt: TGTGCCAGCAGCGAGGGAACAGCCCGAGCTACCGGGGAGCTGTTTTTT

j_call: TRBJ1-3
clone_size: -
v_call: TRBV11-3
d_call: -
cdr3_aa: CASSPGDSGNTIYF
cdr3_nt: TGTGCCAGCAGCCCAGGGGACTCTGGAAACACCATATATTTT

j_call: TRBJ1-5
clone_size: once
v_call: TRBV7-9
d_call: TRBD1
cdr3_aa: CASSTGGADQPQHF
cdr3_nt: TGTGCCAGCAGCACAGGGGGCGCGGATCAGCCCCAGCATTTT

j_call: TRBJ2-1
clone_size: -
v_call: TRBV29-1
d_call: TRBD2
cdr3_aa: CSVGLADYNEQFF
cdr3_nt: TGCAGCGTGGGACTAGCGGACTACAATGAGCAGTTCTTC

j_call: TRBJ2-1
clone_size: -
v_call: TRBV7-9
d_call: -
cdr3_aa: CASLLYNEQFF
cdr3_nt: TGTGCCAGCCTATTATACAATGAGCAGTTCTTC

j_call: TRBJ2-3
clone_size: few
v_call: TRBV5-6
d_call: -
cdr3_aa: CASSLGTADTQYF
cdr3_nt: TGTGCCAGCAGCTTGGGGACGGCAGATACGCAGTATTTT

j_call: TRBJ2-7
clone_size: -
v_call: TRBV11-2
d_call: TRBD1
cdr3_aa: CASSSGTVPYEQYF
cdr3_nt: TGTGCCAGCAGCTCAGGGACAGTCCCCTACGAGCAGTACTTC

j_call: TRBJ2-3
clone_size: -
v_call: TRBV27
d_call: TRBD2
cdr3_aa: CASSFLTSGTTDTQYF
cdr3_nt: TGTGCCAGCAGTTTTTTGACTAGCGGGACCACAGATACGCAGTATTTT

j_call: TRBJ2-3
clone_size: -
v_call: TRBV4-3
d_call: -
cdr3_aa: CASSQDAAARTDTQYF
cdr3_nt: TGCGCCAGCAGCCAAGATGCAGCGGCCCGCACAGATACGCAGTATTTT

j_call: TRBJ2-1
clone_size: -
v_call: TRBV5-1
d_call: TRBD2
cdr3_aa: CASSGGLAGVNNEQFF
cdr3_nt: TGCGCCAGCAGCGGGGGTCTAGCGGGAGTAAACAATGAGCAGTTCTTC

j_call: TRBJ1-1
clone_size: few
v_call: TRBV28
d_call: TRBD1
cdr3_aa: CASSPTTGRDTEAFF
cdr3_nt: TGTGCCAGCAGTCCCACGACAGGGAGGGACACTGAAGCTTTCTTT

j_call: TRBJ1-5
clone_size: -
v_call: TRBV28
d_call: -
cdr3_aa: CASSLLTEYNQPQHF
cdr3_nt: TGTGCCAGCAGTTTGTTAACGGAGTACAATCAGCCCCAGCATTTT

j_call: TRBJ1-6
clone_size: -
v_call: TRBV19
d_call: -
cdr3_aa: CASRPGQLNSPLHF
cdr3_nt: TGTGCCAGTAGGCCGGGACAACTAAATTCACCCCTCCACTTT

j_call: TRBJ2-7
clone_size: -
v_call: TRBV6-1
d_call: TRBD2
cdr3_aa: CASTQRERSYEQYF
cdr3_nt: TGTGCCAGCACCCAGCGGGAGCGCTCCTACGAGCAGTACTTC

j_call: TRBJ2-1
clone_size: -
v_call: TRBV6-1
d_call: -
cdr3_aa: CASRPSSYNEQFF
cdr3_nt: TGTGCCAGCCGGCCGAGCTCCTACAATGAGCAGTTCTTC

j_call: TRBJ1-2
clone_size: -
v_call: TRBV7-9
d_call: -
cdr3_aa: CASSPPRGTYNYGYTF
cdr3_nt: TGTGCCAGCAGCCCCCCGCGAGGCACGTATAACTATGGCTACACCTTC

j_call: TRBJ2-7
clone_size: once
v_call: TRBV21-1
d_call: -
cdr3_aa: CASSKVSASPVSTYEQYF
cdr3_nt: TGTGCCAGCAGCAAAGTAAGTGCGTCCCCGGTATCTACCTACGAGCAGTACTTC

j_call: TRBJ2-7
clone_size: -
v_call: TRBV7-2
d_call: -
cdr3_aa: CASSLAGASSYEQYF
cdr3_nt: TGTGCCAGCAGCTTAGCAGGGGCCAGCTCCTACGAGCAGTACTTC

j_call: TRBJ2-2
clone_size: -
v_call: TRBV6-5
d_call: TRBD1
cdr3_aa: CASSYRDRAVGELFF
cdr3_nt: TGTGCCAGCAGCTACCGGGACAGGGCGGTCGGGGAGCTGTTTTTT

j_call: TRBJ2-7
clone_size: -
v_call: TRBV15
d_call: TRBD1
cdr3_aa: CATSHDTGESYEQYF
cdr3_nt: TGTGCCACCAGCCACGACACAGGGGAGTCCTACGAGCAGTACTTC

j_call: TRBJ2-1
clone_size: -
v_call: TRBV27
d_call: TRBD2
cdr3_aa: CASRAGGSPEQFF
cdr3_nt: TGTGCCAGCAGGGCGGGGGGCAGTCCTGAGCAGTTCTTC

j_call: TRBJ1-2
clone_size: -
v_call: TRBV6-5
d_call: -
cdr3_aa: CASSYSPGDAWGYTF
cdr3_nt: TGTGCCAGCAGTTACTCCCCGGGGGACGCTTGGGGCTACACCTTC

j_call: TRBJ1-3
clone_size: -
v_call: TRBV25-1
d_call: -
cdr3_aa: CASSGYSQGSGNTIYF
cdr3_nt: TGTGCCAGCAGTGGCTACTCACAGGGCTCTGGAAACACCATATATTTT

j_call: TRBJ2-1
clone_size: -
v_call: TRBV12-5
d_call: -
cdr3_aa: CASGLLQISYNEQFF
cdr3_nt: TGTGCTAGTGGTTTGCTGCAGATCTCCTACAATGAGCAGTTCTTC

j_call: TRBJ2-5
clone_size: medium-sized
v_call: TRBV7-9
d_call: -
cdr3_aa: CASSLDQETQYF
cdr3_nt: TGTGCCAGCAGCTTGGACCAAGAGACCCAGTACTTC

j_call: TRBJ2-3
clone_size: medium-sized
v_call: TRBV2
d_call: TRBD1
cdr3_aa: CASSFDLTGGVLDTQYF
cdr3_nt: TGTGCCAGCAGTTTCGACCTAACAGGGGGCGTACTAGATACGCAGTATTTT

j_call: TRBJ1-1
clone_size: -
v_call: TRBV4-3
d_call: TRBD1
cdr3_aa: CASSLDRVGNTEAFF
cdr3_nt: TGCGCCAGCAGCCTTGACAGGGTCGGGAACACTGAAGCTTTCTTT

j_call: TRBJ2-1
clone_size: once
v_call: TRBV27
d_call: -
cdr3_aa: CASGSVSYNEQFF
cdr3_nt: TGTGCCTCGGGGTCGGTCTCCTACAATGAGCAGTTCTTC

j_call: TRBJ2-7
clone_size: -
v_call: TRBV7-6
d_call: -
cdr3_aa: CASSLGATYEQYF
cdr3_nt: TGTGCCAGCAGCTTAGGGGCTACCTACGAGCAGTACTTC

j_call: TRBJ2-7
clone_size: -
v_call: TRBV7-2
d_call: -
cdr3_aa: CASSLDSSYEQYF
cdr3_nt: TGTGCCAGCAGCTTAGACTCATCCTACGAGCAGTACTTC

j_call: TRBJ1-1
clone_size: -
v_call: TRBV4-3
d_call: -
cdr3_aa: CASSQERRTGVQGEAFF
cdr3_nt: TGCGCCAGCAGCCAAGAAAGGAGAACTGGTGTACAGGGCGAAGCTTTCTTT

j_call: TRBJ1-2
clone_size: -
v_call: TRBV27
d_call: -
cdr3_aa: CASSPAAFGYGYTF
cdr3_nt: TGTGCCAGCAGCCCCGCGGCGTTCGGCTATGGCTACACCTTC

j_call: TRBJ1-4
clone_size: -
v_call: TRBV2
d_call: -
cdr3_aa: CASSGGTNEKLFF
cdr3_nt: TGTGCCAGCAGTGGGGGGACTAATGAAAAACTGTTTTTT

j_call: TRBJ2-1
clone_size: -
v_call: TRBV28
d_call: TRBD2
cdr3_aa: CASSLIVAGGLIYNEQFF
cdr3_nt: TGTGCCAGCAGTTTAATTGTGGCGGGAGGCTTGATATACAATGAGCAGTTCTTC

j_call: TRBJ2-3
clone_size: -
v_call: TRBV19
d_call: -
cdr3_aa: CASSSRGGLVDTQYF
cdr3_nt: TGTGCCAGTAGTAGCAGGGGGGGGCTCGTGGATACGCAGTATTTT

j_call: TRBJ2-7
clone_size: -
v_call: TRBV7-3
d_call: TRBD1
cdr3_aa: CASSSYGQGDEQHF
cdr3_nt: TGTGCCAGCAGCTCTTACGGACAGGGTGACGAGCAGCACTTC

j_call: TRBJ2-5
clone_size: -
v_call: TRBV4-3
d_call: TRBD2
cdr3_aa: CASSPSTSGTVGTQYF
cdr3_nt: TGCGCCAGCAGCCCGAGTACTAGCGGGACCGTAGGTACCCAGTACTTC

j_call: TRBJ2-3
clone_size: once
v_call: TRBV10-1
d_call: TRBD2
cdr3_aa: CASSEGRAGGDTQYF
cdr3_nt: TGCGCCAGCAGTGAGGGGAGAGCGGGAGGCGATACGCAGTATTTT

j_call: TRBJ1-1
clone_size: -
v_call: TRBV5-6
d_call: -
cdr3_aa: CASSSLSQGRAFF
cdr3_nt: TGTGCCAGCAGCTCTCTGTCGCAGGGGAGGGCTTTCTTT

j_call: TRBJ2-7
clone_size: -
v_call: TRBV4-2
d_call: -
cdr3_aa: CASSQDESGDRLSYEQYF
cdr3_nt: TGTGCCAGCAGCCAAGATGAATCCGGGGACCGCCTCTCCTACGAGCAGTACTTC

j_call: TRBJ2-7
clone_size: -
v_call: TRBV27
d_call: -
cdr3_aa: CASGETAYEQYF
cdr3_nt: TGTGCCAGCGGAGAGACAGCCTACGAGCAGTACTTC

j_call: TRBJ2-1
clone_size: -
v_call: TRBV7-9
d_call: -
cdr3_aa: CASSPLYEQFF
cdr3_nt: TGTGCCAGCAGCCCCTTGTATGAGCAGTTCTTC

j_call: TRBJ2-1
clone_size: -
v_call: TRBV28
d_call: -
cdr3_aa: CASSCALSSGSHNEQFF
cdr3_nt: TGTGCCAGCAGTTGTGCTCTTAGCAGCGGAAGCCACAATGAGCAGTTCTTC

j_call: TRBJ1-1
clone_size: -
v_call: TRBV28
d_call: -
cdr3_aa: CASSETGPYAEAFF
cdr3_nt: TGTGCCAGCAGTGAGACGGGGCCCTACGCTGAAGCTTTCTTT

j_call: TRBJ2-7
clone_size: once
v_call: TRBV13
d_call: -
cdr3_aa: CASSPRRGYEQYF
cdr3_nt: TGTGCCAGCAGCCCGAGGCGTGGTTACGAGCAGTACTTC

j_call: TRBJ2-7
clone_size: -
v_call: TRBV4-2
d_call: TRBD1
cdr3_aa: CASSLETGVPYEQYF
cdr3_nt: TGTGCCAGCAGCCTGGAGACAGGGGTTCCCTACGAGCAGTACTTC

j_call: TRBJ2-7
clone_size: once
v_call: TRBV4-1
d_call: TRBD2
cdr3_aa: CASSQEGSGRSYEQYF
cdr3_nt: TGCGCCAGCAGCCAAGAAGGGAGCGGGAGGTCCTACGAGCAGTACTTC